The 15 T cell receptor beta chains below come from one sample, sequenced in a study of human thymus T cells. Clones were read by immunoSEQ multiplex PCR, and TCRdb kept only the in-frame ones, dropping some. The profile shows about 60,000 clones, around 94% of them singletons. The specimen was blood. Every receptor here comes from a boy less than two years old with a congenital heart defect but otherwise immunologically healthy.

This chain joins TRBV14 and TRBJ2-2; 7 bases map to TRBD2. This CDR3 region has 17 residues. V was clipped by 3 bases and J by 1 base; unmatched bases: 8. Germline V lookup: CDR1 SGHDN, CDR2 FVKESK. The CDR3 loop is CASSQTASGGNTGELFF. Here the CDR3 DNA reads TGTGCCAGCAGCCAGACCGCTTCGGGAGGGAACACCGGGGAGCTGTTTTTT.

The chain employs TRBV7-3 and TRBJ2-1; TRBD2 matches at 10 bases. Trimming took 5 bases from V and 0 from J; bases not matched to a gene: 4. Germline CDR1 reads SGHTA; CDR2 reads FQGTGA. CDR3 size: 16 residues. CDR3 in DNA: TGTGCCAGCAGCCCGGCTAGCGGGGGCTCCTACAATGAGCAGTTCTTC. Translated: CASSPASGGSYNEQFF.

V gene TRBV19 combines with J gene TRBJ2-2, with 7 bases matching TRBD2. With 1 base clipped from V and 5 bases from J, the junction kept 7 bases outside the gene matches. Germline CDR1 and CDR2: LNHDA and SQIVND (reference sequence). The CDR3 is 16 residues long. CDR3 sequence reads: CASSIVSGPKTGELFF. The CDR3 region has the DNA TGTGCCAGTAGTATAGTTAGCGGGCCTAAGACCGGGGAGCTGTTTTTT.

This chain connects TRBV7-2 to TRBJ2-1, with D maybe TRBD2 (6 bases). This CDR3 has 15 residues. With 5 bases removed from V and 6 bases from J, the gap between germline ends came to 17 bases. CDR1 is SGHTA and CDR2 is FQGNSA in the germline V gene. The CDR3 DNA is TGTGCCAGCAGCCCCCGAGGGTGGGGGGTCAATGAGCAGTTCTTC. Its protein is CASSPRGWGVNEQFF. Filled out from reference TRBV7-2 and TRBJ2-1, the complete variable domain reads GAGVSQSPSNKVTEKGKDVELRCDPISGHTALYWYRQSLGQGLEFLIYFQGNSAPDKSGLPSDRFSAERTGGSVSTLTIQRTQQEDSAVYLCASSPRGWGVNEQFFGPGTRLTVL.

CDR3: CASSQGTGNTGELFF. In DNA form, the CDR3 reads TGCGCCAGCAGCCAAGGGACAGGGAACACCGGGGAGCTGTTTTTT. V usage is TRBV4-3 and J usage is TRBJ2-2; 7 bases agree with TRBD1. Germline CDR1 LGHNA, CDR2 YSLEER. V shed 1 base and J 1 base; nucleotides not matched to a gene: 0. The CDR3 length is 15 residues.

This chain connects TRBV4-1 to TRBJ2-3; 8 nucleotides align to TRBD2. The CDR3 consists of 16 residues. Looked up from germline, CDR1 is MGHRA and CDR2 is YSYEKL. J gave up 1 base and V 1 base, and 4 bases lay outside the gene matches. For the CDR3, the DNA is TGCGCCAGCAGCCAAGCTCACGGGGGGGGCACAGATACGCAGTATTTT. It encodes CASSQAHGGGTDTQYF.

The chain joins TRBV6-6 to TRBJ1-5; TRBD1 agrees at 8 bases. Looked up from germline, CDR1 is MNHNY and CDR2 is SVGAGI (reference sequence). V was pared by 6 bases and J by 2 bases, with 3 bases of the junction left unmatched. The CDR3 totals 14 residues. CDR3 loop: CASSWGQGNQPQHF. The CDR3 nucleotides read TGTGCCAGCAGCTGGGGACAGGGCAATCAGCCCCAGCATTTT.

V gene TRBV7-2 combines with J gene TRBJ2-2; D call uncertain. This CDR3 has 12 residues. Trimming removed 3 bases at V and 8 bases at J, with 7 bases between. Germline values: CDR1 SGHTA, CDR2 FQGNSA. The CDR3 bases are TGTGCCAGCAGCTTTCACTTGGGGGAGCTGTTTTTT. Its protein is CASSFHLGELFF.

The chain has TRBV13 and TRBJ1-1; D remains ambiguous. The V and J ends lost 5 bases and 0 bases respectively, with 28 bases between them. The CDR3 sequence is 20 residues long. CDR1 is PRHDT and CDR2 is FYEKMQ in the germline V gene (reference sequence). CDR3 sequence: CASSPFALTRREPMNTEAFF. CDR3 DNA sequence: TGTGCCAGCAGCCCATTTGCTCTGACTCGCCGCGAACCTATGAACACTGAAGCTTTCTTT.

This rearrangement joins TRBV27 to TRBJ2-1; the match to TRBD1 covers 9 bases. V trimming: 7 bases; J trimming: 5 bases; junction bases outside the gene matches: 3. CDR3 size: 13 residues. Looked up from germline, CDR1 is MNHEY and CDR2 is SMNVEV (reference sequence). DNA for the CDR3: TGTGCCAGCATTAGGGACAGGGACAATGAGCAGTTCTTC. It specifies CASIRDRDNEQFF.

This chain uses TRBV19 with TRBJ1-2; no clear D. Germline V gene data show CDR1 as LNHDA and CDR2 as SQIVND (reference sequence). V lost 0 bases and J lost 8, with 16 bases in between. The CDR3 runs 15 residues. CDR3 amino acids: CASSIDLSRRLGYTF. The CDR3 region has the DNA TGTGCCAGTAGTATAGATCTATCGCGGCGTTTGGGCTACACCTTC.

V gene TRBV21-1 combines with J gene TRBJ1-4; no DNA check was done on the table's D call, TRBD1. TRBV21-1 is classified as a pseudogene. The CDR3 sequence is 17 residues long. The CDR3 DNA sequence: TGTGCCAGCAGCAAAGCAGACAGGGGGCCAACTAATGAAAAACTGTTTTTT. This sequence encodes CASSKADRGPTNEKLFF.

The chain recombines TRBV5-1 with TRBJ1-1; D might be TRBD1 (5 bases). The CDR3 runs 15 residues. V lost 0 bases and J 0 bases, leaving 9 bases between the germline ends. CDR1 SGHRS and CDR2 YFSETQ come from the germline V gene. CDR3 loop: CASSLAVGLNTEAFF. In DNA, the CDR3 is TGCGCCAGCAGCTTGGCCGTGGGGCTGAACACTGAAGCTTTCTTT.

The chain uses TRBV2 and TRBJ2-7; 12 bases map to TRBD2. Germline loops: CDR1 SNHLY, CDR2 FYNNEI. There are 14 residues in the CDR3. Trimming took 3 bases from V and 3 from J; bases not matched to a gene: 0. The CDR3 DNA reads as TGTGCCAGCAGTGAGGGACTAGCGGGCTACGAGCAGTACTTC. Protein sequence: CASSEGLAGYEQYF.

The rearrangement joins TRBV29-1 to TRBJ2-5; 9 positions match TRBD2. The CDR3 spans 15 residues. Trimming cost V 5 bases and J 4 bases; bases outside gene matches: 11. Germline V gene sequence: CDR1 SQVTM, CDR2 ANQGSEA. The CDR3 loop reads CSVWGGGAPGETQYF. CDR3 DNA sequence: TGCAGCGTTTGGGGCGGGGGGGCCCCAGGAGAGACCCAGTACTTC.